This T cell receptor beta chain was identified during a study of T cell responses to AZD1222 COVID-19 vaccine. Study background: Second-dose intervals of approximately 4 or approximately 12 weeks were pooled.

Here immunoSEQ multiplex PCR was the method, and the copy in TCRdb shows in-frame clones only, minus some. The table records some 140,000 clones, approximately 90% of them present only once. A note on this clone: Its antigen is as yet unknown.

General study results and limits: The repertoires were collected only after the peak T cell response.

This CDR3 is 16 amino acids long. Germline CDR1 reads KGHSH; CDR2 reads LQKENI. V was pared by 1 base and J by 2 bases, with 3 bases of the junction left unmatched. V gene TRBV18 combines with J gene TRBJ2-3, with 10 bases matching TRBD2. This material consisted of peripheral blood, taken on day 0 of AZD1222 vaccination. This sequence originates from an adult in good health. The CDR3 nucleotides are TGTGCCAGCTCACCACTAGCGGGGGGATACACAGATACGCAGTATTTT. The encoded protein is CASSPLAGGYTDTQYF.